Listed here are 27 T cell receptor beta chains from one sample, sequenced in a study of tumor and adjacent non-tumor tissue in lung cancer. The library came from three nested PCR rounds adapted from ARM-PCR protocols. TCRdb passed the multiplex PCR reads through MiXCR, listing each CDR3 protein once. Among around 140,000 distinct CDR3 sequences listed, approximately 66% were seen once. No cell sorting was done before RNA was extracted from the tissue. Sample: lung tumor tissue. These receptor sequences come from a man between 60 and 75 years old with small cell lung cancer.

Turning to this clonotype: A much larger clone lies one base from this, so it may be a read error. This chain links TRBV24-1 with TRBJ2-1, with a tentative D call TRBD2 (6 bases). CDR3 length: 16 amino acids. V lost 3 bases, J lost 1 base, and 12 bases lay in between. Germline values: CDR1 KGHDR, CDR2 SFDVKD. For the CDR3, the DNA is TGTGCCACCAGTGATGCTAGCGTGGCGTCCTACAATGAGCAGTTCTTC. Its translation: CATSDASVASYNEQFF.

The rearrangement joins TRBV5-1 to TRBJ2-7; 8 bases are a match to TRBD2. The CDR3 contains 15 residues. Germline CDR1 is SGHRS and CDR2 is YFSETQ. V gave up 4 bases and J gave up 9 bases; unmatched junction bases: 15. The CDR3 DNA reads TGCGCCAGCAGCCCCGGCGGTAGCGGGACCTCCGTGCAGTACGTC. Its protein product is CASSPGGSGTSVQYV.

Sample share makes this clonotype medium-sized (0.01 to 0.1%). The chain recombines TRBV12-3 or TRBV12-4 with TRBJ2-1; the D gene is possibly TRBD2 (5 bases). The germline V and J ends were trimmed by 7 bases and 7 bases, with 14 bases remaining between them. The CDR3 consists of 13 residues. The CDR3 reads CASNRESGNEQFF. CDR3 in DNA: TGTGCCAGCAATAGGGAGTCGGGAAATGAGCAGTTCTTC.

In DNA form, the CDR3 reads TGTGCCAGCGGGGGACTAGTGGGCACAGATACGCAGTATTTT. It encodes CASGGLVGTDTQYF. The chain links TRBV6-5 to TRBJ2-3; 8 bases map to TRBD2. Germline CDR1 is MNHEY and CDR2 is SVGAGI. J lost 1 base, V lost 8 bases, and 5 bases had no gene match. The CDR3 is 14 amino acids.

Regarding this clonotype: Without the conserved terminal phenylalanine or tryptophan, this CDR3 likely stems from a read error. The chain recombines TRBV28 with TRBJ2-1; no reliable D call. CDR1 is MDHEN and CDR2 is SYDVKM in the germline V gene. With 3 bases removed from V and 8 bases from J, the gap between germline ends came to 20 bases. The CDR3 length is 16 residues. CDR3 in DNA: TGTGCCAGCAGTTTTTTGGGTCTGCATGGTTCGGATGAGCAGTTCTCC. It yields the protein CASSFLGLHGSDEQFS.

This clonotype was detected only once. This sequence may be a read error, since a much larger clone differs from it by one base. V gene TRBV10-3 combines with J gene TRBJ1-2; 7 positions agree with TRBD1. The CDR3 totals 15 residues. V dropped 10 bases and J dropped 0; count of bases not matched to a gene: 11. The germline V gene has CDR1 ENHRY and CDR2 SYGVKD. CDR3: CATRQGQDSNYGYTF. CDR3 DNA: TGTGCCACCAGACAGGGCCAAGACTCTAACTATGGCTACACCTTC.

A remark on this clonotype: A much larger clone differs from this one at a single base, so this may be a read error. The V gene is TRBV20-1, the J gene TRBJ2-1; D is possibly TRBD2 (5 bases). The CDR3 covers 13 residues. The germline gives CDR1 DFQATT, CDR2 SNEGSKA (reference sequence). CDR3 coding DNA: TGCAATGCTAGTAACCGGGGTGGGGTCGGTCAGTTCTTC. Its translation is CNASNRGGVGQFF.

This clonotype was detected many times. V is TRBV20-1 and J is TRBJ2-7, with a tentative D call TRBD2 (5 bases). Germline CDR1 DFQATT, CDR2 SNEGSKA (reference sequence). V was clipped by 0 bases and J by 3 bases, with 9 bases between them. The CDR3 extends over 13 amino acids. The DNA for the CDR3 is TGCAGTGCTAGAGATCTAAGCGGCTACGAGCAGTACTTC. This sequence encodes CSARDLSGYEQYF.

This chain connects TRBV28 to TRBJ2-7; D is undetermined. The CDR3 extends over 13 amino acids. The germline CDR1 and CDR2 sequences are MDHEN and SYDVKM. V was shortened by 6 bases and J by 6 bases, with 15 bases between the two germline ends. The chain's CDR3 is CASRLNPDGEQYF. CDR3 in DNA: TGTGCCAGCAGACTTAACCCCGACGGCGAGCAGTACTTC.

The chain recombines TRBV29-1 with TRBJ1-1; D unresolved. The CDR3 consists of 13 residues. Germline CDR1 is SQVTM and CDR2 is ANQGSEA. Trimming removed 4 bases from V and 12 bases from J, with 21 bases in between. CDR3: CSVGPDWGRETFF. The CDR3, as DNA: TGCAGCGTTGGGCCAGATTGGGGAAGAGAAACTTTCTTT.

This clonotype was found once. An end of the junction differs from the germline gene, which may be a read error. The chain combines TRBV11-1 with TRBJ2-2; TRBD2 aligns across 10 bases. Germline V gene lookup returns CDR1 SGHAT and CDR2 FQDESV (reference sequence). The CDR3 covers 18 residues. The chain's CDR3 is CASGHGRPAGGGTGELFF. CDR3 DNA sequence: TGTGCCAGCGGCCACGGCCGGCCAGCGGGAGGGGGCACCGGGGAGTTGTTTTTT.

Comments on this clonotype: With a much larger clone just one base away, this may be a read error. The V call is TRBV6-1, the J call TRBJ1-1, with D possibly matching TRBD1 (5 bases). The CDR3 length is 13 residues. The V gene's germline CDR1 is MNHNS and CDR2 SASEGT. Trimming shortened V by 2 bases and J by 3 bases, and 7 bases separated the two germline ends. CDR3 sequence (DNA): TGTGCCAGCAGTGAATTGGGGGACACTGAAGCTTTCTTT. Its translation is CASSELGDTEAFF.

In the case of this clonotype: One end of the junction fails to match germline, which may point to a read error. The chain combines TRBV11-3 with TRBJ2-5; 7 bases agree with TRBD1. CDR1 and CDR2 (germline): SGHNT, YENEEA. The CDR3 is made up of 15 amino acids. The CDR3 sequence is CASSLVGQRQETQYF. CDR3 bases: TGTGCCAGCAGCTTAGTGGGACAGCGACAAGAGACCCAGTACTTT.

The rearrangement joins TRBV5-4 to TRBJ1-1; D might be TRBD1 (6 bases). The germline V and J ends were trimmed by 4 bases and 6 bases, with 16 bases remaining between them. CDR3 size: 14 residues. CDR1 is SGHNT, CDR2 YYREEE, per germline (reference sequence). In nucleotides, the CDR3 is TGTGCCAGCAGCATATACAGGGTGGGCGCTGAAGCTTTCTTT. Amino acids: CASSIYRVGAEAFF. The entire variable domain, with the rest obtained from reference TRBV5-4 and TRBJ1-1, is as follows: ETGVTQSPTHLIKTRGQQVTLRCSSQSGHNTVSWYQQALGQGPQFIFQYYREEENGRGNFPPRFSGLQFPNYSSELNVNALELDDSALYLCASSIYRVGAEAFFGQGTRLTVV.

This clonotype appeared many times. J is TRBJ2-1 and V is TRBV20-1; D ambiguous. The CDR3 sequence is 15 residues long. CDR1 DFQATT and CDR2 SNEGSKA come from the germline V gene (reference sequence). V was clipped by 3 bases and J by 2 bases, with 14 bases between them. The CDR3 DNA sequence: TGCAGTGCTAGCCGGCCGGTTACAGCCTACAATGAGCAGTTCTTC. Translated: CSASRPVTAYNEQFF.

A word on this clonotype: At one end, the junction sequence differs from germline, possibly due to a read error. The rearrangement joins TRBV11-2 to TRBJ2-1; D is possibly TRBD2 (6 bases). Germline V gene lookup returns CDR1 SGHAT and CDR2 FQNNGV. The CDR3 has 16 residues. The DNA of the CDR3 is TGTGCCAGCAGTTTAGCGGCGGGGACTTCCTACAATGAGCAGCTCTTC. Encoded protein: CASSLAAGTSYNEQLF.

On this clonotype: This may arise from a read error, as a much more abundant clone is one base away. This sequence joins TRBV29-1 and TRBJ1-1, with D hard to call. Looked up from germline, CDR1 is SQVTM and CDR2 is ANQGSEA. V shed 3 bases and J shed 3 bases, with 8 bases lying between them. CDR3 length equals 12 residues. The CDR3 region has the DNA TGCAGCGTTGAGGTGGTGTACACTGAAGCTTTCTTT. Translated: CSVEVVYTEAFF.

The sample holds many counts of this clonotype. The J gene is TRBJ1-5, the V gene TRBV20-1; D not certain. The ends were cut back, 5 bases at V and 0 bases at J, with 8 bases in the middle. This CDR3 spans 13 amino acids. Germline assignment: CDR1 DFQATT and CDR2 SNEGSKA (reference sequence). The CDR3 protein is CSASEDSNQPQHF. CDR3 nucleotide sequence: TGCAGTGCTTCGGAGGATAGCAATCAGCCCCAGCATTTT.

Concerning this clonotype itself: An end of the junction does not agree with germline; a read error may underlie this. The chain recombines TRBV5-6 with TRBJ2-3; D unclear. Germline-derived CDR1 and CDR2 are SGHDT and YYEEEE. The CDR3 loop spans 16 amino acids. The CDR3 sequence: CASSLTMGSDTYTQYF. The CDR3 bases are TGTGCCAGCAGCTTGACAATGGGGTCTGACACATATACGCAGTATTTT.

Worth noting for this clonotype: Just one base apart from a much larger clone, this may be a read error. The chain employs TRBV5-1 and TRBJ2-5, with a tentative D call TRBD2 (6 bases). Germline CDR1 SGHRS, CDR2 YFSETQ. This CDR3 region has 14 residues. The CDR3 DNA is TGCGCCAGCAGTTTTCTAGCGCCCCAAGAGAACCAGTACTTC. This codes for CASSFLAPQENQYF.

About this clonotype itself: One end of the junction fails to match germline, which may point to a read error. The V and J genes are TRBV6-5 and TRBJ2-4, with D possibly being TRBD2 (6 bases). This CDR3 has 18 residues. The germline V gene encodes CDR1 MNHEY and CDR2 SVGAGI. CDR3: CASSPGGTAKLARNIQYF. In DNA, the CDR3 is TGTGCCAGCAGCCCCGGAGGGACGGCCAAGCTAGCCAGAAACATTCAGTACTTC.

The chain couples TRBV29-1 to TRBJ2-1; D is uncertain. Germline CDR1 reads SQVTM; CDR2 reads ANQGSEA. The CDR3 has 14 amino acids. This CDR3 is CDVAVDLTHDEQFF. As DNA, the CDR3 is TGCGACGTTGCCGTTGATTTGACCCACGATGAGCAGTTCTTC.

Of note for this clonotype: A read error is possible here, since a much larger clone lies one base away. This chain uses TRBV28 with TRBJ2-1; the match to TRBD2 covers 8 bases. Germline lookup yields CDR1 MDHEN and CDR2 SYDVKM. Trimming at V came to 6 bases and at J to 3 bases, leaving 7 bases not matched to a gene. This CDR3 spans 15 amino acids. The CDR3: CASSRSGGSYNEQFF. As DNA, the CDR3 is TGTGCCAGCAGCCGTTCGGGGGGGAGCTACAATGAGCAGTTCTTC.

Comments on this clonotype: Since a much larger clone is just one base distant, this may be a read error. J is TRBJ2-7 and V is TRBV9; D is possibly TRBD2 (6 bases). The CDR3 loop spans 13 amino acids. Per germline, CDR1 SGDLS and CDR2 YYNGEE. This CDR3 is CAGSVAGGYEQYF. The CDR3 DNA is TGTGCCGGCAGCGTAGCTGGGGGGTACGAGCAGTACTTC.

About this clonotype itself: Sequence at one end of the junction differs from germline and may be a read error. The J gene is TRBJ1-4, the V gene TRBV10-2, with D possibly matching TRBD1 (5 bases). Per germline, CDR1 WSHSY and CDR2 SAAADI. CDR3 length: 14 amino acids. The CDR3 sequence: CASRRDLGEERLFF. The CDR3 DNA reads TGCGCCAGCAGGAGGGACCTCGGGGAAGAAAGACTGTTTTTT.

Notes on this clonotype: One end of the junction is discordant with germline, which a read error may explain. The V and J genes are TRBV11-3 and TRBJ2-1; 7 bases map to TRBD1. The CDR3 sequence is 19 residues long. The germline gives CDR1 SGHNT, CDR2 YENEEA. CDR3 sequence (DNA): TGTGCCTGCAGCTTAATAACCATATTTGAGACAGGGCTCTACAATGAGCAGTTCTTC. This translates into CACSLITIFETGLYNEQFF.

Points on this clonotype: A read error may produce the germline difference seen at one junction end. CDR3 nucleotides: TGCTGTGCCCAGACCGGGACAGGAAACACTGAAGCTTTCTTT. It encodes CCAQTGTGNTEAFF. The gene calls are TRBV20-1 and TRBJ1-1; 8 bases align to TRBD1. Germline V lookup: CDR1 DFQATT, CDR2 SNEGSKA (reference sequence). The CDR3 totals 14 residues.